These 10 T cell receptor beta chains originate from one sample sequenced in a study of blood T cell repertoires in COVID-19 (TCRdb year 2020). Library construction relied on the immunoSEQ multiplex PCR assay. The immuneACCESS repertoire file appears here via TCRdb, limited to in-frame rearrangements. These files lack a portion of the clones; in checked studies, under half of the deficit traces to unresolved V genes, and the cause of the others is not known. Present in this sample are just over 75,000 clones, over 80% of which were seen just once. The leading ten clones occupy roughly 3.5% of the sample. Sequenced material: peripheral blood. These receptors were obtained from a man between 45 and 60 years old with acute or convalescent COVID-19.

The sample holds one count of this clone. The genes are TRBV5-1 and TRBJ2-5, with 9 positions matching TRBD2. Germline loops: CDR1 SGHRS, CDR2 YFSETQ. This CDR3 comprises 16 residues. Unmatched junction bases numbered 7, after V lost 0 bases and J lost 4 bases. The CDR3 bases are TGCGCCAGCAGCTTGGATGGCGGGAGGGCCGTAGAGACCCAGTACTTC. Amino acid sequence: CASSLDGGRAVETQYF.

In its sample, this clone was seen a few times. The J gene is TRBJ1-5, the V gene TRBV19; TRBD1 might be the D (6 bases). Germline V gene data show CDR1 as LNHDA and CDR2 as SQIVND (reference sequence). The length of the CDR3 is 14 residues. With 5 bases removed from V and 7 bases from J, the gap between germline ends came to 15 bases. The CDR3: CASSLGGEGQPQHF. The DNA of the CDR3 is TGTGCCAGTAGTTTAGGGGGTGAGGGCCAGCCCCAGCATTTT. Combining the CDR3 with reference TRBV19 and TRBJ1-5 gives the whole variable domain DGGITQSPKYLFRKEGQNVTLSCEQNLNHDAMYWYRQDPGQGLRLIYYSQIVNDFQKGDIAEGYSVSREKKESFPLTVTSAQKNPTAFYLCASSLGGEGQPQHFGDGTRLSIL.

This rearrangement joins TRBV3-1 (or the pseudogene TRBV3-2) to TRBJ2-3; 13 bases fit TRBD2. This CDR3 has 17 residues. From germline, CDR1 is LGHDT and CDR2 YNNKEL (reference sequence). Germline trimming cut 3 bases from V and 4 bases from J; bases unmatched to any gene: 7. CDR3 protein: CASSQKMTSGRSDTQYF. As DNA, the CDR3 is TGTGCCAGCAGCCAGAAGATGACTAGCGGGAGGTCAGATACGCAGTATTTT.

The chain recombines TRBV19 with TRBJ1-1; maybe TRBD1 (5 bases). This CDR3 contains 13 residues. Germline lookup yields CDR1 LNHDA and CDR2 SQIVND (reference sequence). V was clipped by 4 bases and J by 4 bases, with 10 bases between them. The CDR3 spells CASSSMGGTEAFF. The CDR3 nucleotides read TGTGCCAGTAGTAGTATGGGGGGCACTGAAGCTTTCTTT.

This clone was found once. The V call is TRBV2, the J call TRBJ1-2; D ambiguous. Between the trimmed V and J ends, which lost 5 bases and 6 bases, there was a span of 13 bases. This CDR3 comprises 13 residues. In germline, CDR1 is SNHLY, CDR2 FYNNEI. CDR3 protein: CASSWRPEDGYTF. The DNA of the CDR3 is TGTGCCAGCAGTTGGAGACCGGAGGATGGCTACACCTTC.

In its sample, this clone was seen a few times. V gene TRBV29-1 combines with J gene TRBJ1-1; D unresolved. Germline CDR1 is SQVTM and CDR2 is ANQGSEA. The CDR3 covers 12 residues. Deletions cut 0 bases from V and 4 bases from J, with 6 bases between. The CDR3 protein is CSVEDPGTEAFF. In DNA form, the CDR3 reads TGCAGCGTTGAAGATCCAGGCACTGAAGCTTTCTTT.

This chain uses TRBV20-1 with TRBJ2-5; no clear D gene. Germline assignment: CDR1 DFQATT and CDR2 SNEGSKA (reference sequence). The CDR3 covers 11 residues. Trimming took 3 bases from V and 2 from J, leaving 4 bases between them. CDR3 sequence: CSASGQETQYF. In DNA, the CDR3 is TGCAGTGCTAGCGGGCAAGAGACCCAGTACTTC.

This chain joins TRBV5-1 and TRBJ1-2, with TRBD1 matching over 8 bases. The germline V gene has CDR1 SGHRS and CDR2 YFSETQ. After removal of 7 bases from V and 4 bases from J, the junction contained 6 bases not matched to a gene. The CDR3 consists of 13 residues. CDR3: CASFTTGGYGYTF. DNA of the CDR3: TGCGCCAGCTTTACTACAGGGGGCTATGGCTACACCTTC. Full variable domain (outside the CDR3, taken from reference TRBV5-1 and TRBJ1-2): KAGVTQTPRYLIKTRGQQVTLSCSPISGHRSVSWYQQTPGQGLQFLFEYFSETQRNKGNFPGRFSGRQFSNSRSEMNVSTLELGDSALYLCASFTTGGYGYTFGSGTRLTVV.

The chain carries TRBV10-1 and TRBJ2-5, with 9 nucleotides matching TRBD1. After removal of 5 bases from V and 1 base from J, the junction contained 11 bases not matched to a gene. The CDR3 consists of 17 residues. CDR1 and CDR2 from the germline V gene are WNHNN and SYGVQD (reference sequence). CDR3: CASSPYGQGRFQETQYF. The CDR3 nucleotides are TGCGCCAGCAGTCCTTATGGACAGGGGAGGTTCCAAGAGACCCAGTACTTC.

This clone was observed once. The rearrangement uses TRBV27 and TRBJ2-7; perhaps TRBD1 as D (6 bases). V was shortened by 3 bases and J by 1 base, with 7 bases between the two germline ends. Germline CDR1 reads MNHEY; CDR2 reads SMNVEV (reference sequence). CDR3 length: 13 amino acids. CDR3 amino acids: CASSLTGSYEQYF. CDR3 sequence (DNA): TGTGCCAGCAGTTTGACAGGATCCTACGAGCAGTACTTC.